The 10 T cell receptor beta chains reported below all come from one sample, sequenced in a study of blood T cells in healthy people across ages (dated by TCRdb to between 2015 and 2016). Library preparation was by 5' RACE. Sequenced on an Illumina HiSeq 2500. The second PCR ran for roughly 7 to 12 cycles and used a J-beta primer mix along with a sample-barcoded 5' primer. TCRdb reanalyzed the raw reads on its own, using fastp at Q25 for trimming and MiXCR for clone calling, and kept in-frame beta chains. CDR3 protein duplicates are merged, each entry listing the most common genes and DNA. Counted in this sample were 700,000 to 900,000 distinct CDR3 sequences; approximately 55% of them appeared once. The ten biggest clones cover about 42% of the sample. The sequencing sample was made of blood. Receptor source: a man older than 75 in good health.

For the CDR3, the DNA is TGTGCCAGCAGTCCCGTTAGCGGAGGGGACAATGAGCAGTTCTTC. Its protein product is CASSPVSGGDNEQFF. This chain links TRBV12-3 or TRBV12-4 with TRBJ2-1, with D possibly TRBD2 on 6 matching bases. The CDR3 covers 15 residues. Trimming took off 5 bases at V and 5 bases at J, with 16 bases between the two ends.

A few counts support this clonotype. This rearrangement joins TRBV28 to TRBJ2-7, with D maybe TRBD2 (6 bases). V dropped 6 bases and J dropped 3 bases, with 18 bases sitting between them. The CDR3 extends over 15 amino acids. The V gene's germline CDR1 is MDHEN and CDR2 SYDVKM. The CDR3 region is CASSLQAGLNYEQYF. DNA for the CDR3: TGTGCCAGCAGCCTCCAGGCGGGACTCAACTACGAGCAGTACTTC.

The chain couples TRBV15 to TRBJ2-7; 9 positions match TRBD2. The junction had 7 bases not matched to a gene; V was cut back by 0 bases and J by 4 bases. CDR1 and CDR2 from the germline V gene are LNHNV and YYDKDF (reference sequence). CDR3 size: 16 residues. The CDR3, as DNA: TGTGCCACCAGCAGAGAGTCAAGCGGGAGGTTATACGAGCAGTACTTC. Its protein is CATSRESSGRLYEQYF.

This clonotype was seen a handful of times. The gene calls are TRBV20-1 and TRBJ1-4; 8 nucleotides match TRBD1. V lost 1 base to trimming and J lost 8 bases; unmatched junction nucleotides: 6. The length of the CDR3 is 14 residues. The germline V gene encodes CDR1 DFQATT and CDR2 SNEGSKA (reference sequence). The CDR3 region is CSARAGGPHEKLFF. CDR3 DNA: TGCAGTGCTAGAGCAGGGGGCCCCCACGAAAAACTGTTTTTT.

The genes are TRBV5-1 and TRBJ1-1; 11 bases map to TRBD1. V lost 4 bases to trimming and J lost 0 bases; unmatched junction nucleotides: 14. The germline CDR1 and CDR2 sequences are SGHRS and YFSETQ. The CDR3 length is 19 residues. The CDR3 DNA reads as TGCGCCAGCAGCACCAGGACAGGGGGCTCTAATCGGATGAACACTGAAGCTTTCTTT. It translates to CASSTRTGGSNRMNTEAFF.

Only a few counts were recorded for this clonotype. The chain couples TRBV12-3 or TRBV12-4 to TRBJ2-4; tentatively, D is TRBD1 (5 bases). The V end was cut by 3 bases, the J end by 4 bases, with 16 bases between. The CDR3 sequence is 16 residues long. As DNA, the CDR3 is TGTGCCAGCAGTTTCGGAAGGGGCCTAAAAAAAAACATTCAGTACTTC. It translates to CASSFGRGLKKNIQYF.

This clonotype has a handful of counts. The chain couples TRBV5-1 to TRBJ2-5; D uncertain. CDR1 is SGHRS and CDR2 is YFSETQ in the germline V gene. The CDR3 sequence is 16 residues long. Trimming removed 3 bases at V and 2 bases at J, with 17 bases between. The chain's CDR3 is CASSWSPGVGQETQYF. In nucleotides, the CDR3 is TGCGCCAGCAGCTGGTCCCCTGGGGTTGGGCAAGAGACCCAGTACTTC.

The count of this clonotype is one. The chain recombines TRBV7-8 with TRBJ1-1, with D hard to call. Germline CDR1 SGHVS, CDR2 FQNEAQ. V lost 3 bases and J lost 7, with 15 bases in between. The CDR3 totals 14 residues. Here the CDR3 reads CASSFTREALEAFF. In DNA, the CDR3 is TGTGCCAGCAGCTTTACCCGGGAGGCCCTTGAAGCTTTCTTT. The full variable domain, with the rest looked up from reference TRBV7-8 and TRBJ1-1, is GAGVSQSPRYKVAKRGQDVALRCDPISGHVSLFWYQQALGQGPEFLTYFQNEAQLDKSGLPSDRFFAERPEGSVSTLKIQRTQQEDSAVYLCASSFTREALEAFFGQGTRLTVV.

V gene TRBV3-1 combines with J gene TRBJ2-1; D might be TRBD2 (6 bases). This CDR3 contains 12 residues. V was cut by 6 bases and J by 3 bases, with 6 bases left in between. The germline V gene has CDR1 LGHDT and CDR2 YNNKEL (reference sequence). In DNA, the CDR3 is TGTGCCAGCAGGGACTACTACAATGAGCAGTTCTTC. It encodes CASRDYYNEQFF.

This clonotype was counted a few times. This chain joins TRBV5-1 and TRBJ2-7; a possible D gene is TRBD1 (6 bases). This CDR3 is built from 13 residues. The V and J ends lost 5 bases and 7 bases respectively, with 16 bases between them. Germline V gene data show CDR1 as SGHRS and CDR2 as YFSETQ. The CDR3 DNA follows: TGCGCCAGCAGTCTGGCTGGGGGCCAGGAGCAGTACTTC. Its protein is CASSLAGGQEQYF.